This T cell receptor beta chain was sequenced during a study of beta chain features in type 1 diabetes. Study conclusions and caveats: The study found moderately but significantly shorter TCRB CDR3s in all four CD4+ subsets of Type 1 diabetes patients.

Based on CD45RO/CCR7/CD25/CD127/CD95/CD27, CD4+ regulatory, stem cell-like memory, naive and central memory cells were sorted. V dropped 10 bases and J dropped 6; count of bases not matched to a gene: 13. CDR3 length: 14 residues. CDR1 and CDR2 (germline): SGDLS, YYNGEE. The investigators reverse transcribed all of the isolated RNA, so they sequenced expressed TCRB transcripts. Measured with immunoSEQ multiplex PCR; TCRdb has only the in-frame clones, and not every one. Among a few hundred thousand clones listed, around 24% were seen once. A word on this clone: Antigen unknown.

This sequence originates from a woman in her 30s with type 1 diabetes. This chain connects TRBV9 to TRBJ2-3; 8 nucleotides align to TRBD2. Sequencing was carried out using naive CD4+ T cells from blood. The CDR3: CASGSGSLPDTQYF. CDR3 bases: TGTGCCTCCGGCAGCGGGAGTCTCCCCGATACGCAGTATTTT.